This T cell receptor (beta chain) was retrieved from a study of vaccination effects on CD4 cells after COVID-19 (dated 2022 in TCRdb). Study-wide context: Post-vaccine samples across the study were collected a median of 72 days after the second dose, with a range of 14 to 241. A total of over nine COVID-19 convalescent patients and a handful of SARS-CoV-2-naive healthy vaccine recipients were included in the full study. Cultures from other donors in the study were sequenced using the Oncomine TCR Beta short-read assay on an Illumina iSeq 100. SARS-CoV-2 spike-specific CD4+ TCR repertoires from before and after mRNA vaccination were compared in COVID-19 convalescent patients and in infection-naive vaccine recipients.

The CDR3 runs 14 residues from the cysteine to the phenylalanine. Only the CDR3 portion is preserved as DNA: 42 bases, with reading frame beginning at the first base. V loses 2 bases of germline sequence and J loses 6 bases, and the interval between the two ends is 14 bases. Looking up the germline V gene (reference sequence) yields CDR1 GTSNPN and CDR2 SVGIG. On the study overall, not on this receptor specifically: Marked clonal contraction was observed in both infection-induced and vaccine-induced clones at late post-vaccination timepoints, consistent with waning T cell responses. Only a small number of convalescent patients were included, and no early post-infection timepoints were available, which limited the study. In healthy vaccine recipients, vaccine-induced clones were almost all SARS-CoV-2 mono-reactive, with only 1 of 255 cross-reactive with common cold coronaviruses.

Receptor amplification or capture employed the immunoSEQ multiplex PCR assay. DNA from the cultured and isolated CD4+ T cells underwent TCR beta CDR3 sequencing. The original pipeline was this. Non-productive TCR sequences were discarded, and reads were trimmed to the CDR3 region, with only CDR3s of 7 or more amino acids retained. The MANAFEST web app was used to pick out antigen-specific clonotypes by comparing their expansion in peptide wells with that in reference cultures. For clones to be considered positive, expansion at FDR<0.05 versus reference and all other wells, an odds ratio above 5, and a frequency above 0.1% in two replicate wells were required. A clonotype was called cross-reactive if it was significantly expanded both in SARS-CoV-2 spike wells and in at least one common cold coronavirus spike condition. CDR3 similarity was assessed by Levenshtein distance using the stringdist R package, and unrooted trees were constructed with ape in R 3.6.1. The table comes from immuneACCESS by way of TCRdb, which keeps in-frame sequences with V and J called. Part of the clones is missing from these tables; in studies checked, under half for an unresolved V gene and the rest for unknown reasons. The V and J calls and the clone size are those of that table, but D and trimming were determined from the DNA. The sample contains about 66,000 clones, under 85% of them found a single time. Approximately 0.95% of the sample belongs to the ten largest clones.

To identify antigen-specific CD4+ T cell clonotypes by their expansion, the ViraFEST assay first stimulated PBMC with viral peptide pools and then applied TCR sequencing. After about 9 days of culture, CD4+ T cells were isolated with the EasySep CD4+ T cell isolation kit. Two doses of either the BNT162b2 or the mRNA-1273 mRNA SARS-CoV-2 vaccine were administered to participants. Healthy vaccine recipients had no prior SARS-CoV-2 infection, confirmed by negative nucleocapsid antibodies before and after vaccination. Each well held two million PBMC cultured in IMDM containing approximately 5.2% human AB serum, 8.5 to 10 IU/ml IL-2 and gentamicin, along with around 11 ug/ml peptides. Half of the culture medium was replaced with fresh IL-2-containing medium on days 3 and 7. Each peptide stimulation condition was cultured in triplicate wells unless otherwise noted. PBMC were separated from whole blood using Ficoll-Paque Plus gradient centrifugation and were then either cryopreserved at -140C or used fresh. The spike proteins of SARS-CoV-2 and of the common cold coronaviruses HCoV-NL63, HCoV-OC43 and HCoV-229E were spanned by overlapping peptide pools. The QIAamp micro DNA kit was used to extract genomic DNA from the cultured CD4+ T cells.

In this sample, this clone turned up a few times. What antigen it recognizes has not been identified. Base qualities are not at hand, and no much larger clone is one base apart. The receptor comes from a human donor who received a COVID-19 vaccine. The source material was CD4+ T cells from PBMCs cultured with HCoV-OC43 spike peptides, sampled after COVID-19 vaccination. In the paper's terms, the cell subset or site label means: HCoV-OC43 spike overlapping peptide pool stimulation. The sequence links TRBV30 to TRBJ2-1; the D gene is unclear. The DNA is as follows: TGTGCCTGGAGTACGACAAGTCATTTCAATGAGCAGTTCTTC. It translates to CAWSTTSHFNEQFF. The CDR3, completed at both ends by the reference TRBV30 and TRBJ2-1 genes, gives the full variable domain SQTIHQWPATLVQPVGSPLSLECTVEGTSNPNLYWYRQAAGRGLQLLFYSVGIGQISSEVPQNLSASRPQDRQFILSSKKLLLSDSGFYLCAWSTTSHFNEQFFGPGTRLTVL.